The 29 T cell receptor beta chains presented below share a single source sample, sequenced in a study of beta chain features in type 1 diabetes. What was sequenced were expressed TCRB transcripts, since all of the isolated RNA had been reverse transcribed. TCRdb keeps only in-frame clones here, not all; method: immunoSEQ multiplex PCR. The sample lists around 340,000 clones, around 20% occurring once. Sequenced: naive CD4+ T cells from blood. These receptors were collected from a woman younger than 30 in good health.

The table lists this clone with a few counts. V gene TRBV27 combines with J gene TRBJ1-2, with D maybe TRBD1 (6 bases). Germline lookup yields CDR1 MNHEY and CDR2 SMNVEV (reference sequence). This CDR3 is 12 amino acids long. The V gene lost 8 bases and the J gene lost 8 bases, with 15 bases spanning the gap. The chain's CDR3 is CASWGTSRGYTF. The CDR3 bases are TGTGCCAGCTGGGGGACATCCAGGGGCTACACCTTC.

The CDR3 bases are TGCGCCAGCAGTCAAAGGTATAGGGGTCCACCCCTCCACTTT. Residues: CASSQRYRGPPLHF. The chain uses TRBV23-1 and TRBJ1-6; tentatively, D is TRBD1 (5 bases). TRBV23-1 falls under the ORF class, with uncertain function. Trimming took 2 bases from V and 11 from J, leaving 13 bases between them. The length of the CDR3 is 14 residues.

Worth noting for this clone: The sample holds other DNA sequences that translate to the same CDR3. The CDR3 nucleotides are TGTGCCAGCTCACAGGGGTTGAGCACTGAAGCTTTCTTT. It yields the protein CASSQGLSTEAFF. V and J are TRBV18 and TRBJ1-1; TRBD1 is a possible D gene (5 bases). Trimming shortened V by 4 bases and J by 4 bases, and 10 bases separated the two germline ends. Per the germline V gene, CDR1 is KGHSH and CDR2 is LQKENI. This CDR3 spans 13 amino acids.

In its sample, this clone was seen a few times. The chain links TRBV29-1 to TRBJ1-2; possible D gene TRBD1, 5 bases. Trimming pared 3 bases from V and 8 bases from J, leaving 19 bases between. CDR3 length: 14 amino acids. CDR1 and CDR2 (germline): SQVTM, ANQGSEA. CDR3 coding DNA: TGCAGCGTTGACGATGGCGAAGGGGTAGAGGGCTACACCTTC. As protein: CSVDDGEGVEGYTF.

This chain connects TRBV9 to TRBJ2-7; TRBD1 might be the D (5 bases). The length of the CDR3 is 15 residues. CDR1 and CDR2 from the germline V gene are SGDLS and YYNGEE. The V end lost 0 bases, the J end lost 1 base, and 11 bases lay between the germline ends. The CDR3 DNA follows: TGTGCCAGCAGCGTAGGGTCAGACAGTTCCTACGAGCAGTACTTC. It encodes CASSVGSDSSYEQYF.

The chain recombines TRBV29-1 with TRBJ2-5; the match to TRBD2 covers 13 bases. The length of the CDR3 is 16 residues. The germline CDR1 and CDR2 sequences are SQVTM and ANQGSEA. The junction had 10 bases not matched to a gene; V was cut back by 5 bases and J by 4 bases. The DNA for the CDR3 is TGCAGCGTTCGTTACGGGACTAGCGGGACGGCAGAGACCCAGTACTTC. It encodes CSVRYGTSGTAETQYF.

This clone turned up a few times. The V gene is TRBV7-9, the J gene TRBJ1-1, with D hard to call. CDR1 is SEHNR and CDR2 is FQNEAQ in the germline V gene (reference sequence). This CDR3 is built from 13 residues. Trimming took off 3 bases at V and 8 bases at J, with 13 bases between the two ends. CDR3 sequence: CASSLLTPEEAFF. CDR3 sequence (DNA): TGTGCCAGCAGCTTGTTGACTCCGGAGGAAGCTTTCTTT.

A word on this clone: Compared with germline, one end of the junction differs, possibly owing to a read error. The chain links TRBV7-7 to TRBJ2-5; D uncertain. The CDR3 loop spans 13 amino acids. Germline CDR1 reads SSHAT; CDR2 reads FNYEAQ (reference sequence). In DNA form, the CDR3 reads TGTGCTAGCAGCTTTGATCGGTTGGAGACCCAGTACTTC. This codes for CASSFDRLETQYF.

The rearrangement links TRBV5-1 to TRBJ2-6; a possible D gene is TRBD1 (5 bases). This CDR3 has 17 residues. Trimming removed 4 bases from V and 0 bases from J, with 14 bases in between. CDR1 is SGHRS and CDR2 is YFSETQ in the germline V gene. The CDR3 nucleotides are TGCGCCAGCAGCCGGGCAGGGCCCCCCTCTGGGGCCAACGTCCTGACTTTC. Translated: CASSRAGPPSGANVLTF.

The V call is TRBV18, the J call TRBJ2-5; D is uncertain. The CDR3 sequence is 12 residues long. Germline V CDR1 and CDR2: KGHSH, LQKENI. The V gene lost 2 bases and the J gene lost 4 bases, with 5 bases spanning the gap. The DNA for the CDR3 is TGTGCCAGCTCACCAAGGAGAGAGACCCAGTACTTC. Protein: CASSPRRETQYF.

The V call is TRBV6-1, the J call TRBJ2-7, with a tentative D call TRBD1 (6 bases). The CDR3 runs to 13 residues. With 6 bases removed from V and 3 bases from J, the gap between germline ends came to 12 bases. Germline V gene data show CDR1 as MNHNS and CDR2 as SASEGT. The CDR3 DNA reads TGTGCCAGCAGGATGACAGGACACTACGAGCAGTACTTC. It translates to CASRMTGHYEQYF.

V and J are TRBV4-3 and TRBJ2-7, with D possibly TRBD1 on 5 matching bases. The CDR3 totals 14 residues. V was clipped by 4 bases and J by 2 bases, with 12 bases between them. Germline lookup yields CDR1 LGHNA and CDR2 YSLEER. In nucleotides, the CDR3 is TGCGCCAGCAGCCGCTGGCAGGGCCCCTACGAGCAGTACTTC. As protein: CASSRWQGPYEQYF.

The sample holds a few counts of this clone. The rearrangement joins TRBV7-2 to TRBJ1-1; no firm D call. CDR3 length: 14 amino acids. Trimming took 3 bases from V and 3 from J, leaving 11 bases between them. The germline V gene has CDR1 SGHTA and CDR2 FQGNSA. CDR3 sequence: CASSLRTADTEAFF. CDR3 sequence (DNA): TGTGCCAGCAGCTTGCGAACAGCTGACACTGAAGCTTTCTTT.

CDR3 bases: TGTGCCACCGGGGGTTCGTGGACTGAAGCTTTCTTT. This gives the protein CATGGSWTEAFF. The rearrangement links TRBV5-4 to TRBJ1-1; tentative D call: TRBD1 (5 bases). Trimming cost V 9 bases and J 5 bases, with 14 bases left between them. The germline V gene encodes CDR1 SGHNT and CDR2 YYREEE (reference sequence). This CDR3 is built from 12 residues.

This clone has just one count. The J gene is TRBJ2-7, the V gene TRBV18; tentatively, D is TRBD1 (6 bases). With 4 bases removed from V and 1 base from J, the gap between germline ends came to 11 bases. Germline assignment: CDR1 KGHSH and CDR2 LQKENI. The CDR3 contains 14 residues. CDR3: CASSLRTDSYEQYF. The CDR3, as DNA: TGTGCCAGCTCACTCCGGACAGATTCCTACGAGCAGTACTTC.

This clone came up a few times. The CDR3 DNA reads as TGCAGCGCTTGGGACTTTGAATCCGGGGAGCTGTTTTTT. Translation: CSAWDFESGELFF. The chain couples TRBV29-1 to TRBJ2-2, with D possibly matching TRBD2 (6 bases). The V end was cut by 7 bases, the J end by 6 bases, with 15 bases between. There are 13 residues in the CDR3. Germline V gives CDR1 SQVTM, CDR2 ANQGSEA.

This rearrangement joins TRBV15 to TRBJ2-2; TRBD1 is a possible D gene (5 bases). The CDR3 runs to 14 residues. V lost 2 bases and J lost 7, with 11 bases in between. CDR1 LNHNV and CDR2 YYDKDF come from the germline V gene (reference sequence). The CDR3 loop is CATSRLLQGGELFF. The CDR3 DNA follows: TGTGCCACCAGCAGACTCCTCCAGGGCGGGGAGCTGTTTTTT.

The chain links TRBV30 to TRBJ2-7; possible D gene TRBD2, 5 bases. Trimming left V 7 bases short and J 7 bases short, with 14 bases between. Germline V gene sequence: CDR1 GTSNPN, CDR2 SVGIG (reference sequence). CDR3 size: 11 residues. Here the CDR3 DNA reads TGTGCCTTTACCAGGAGGAGGGAGCAGTACTTC. It yields the protein CAFTRRREQYF.

As concerns this clone: Germline and junction disagree at one end, which may indicate a read error. The rearrangement uses TRBV7-2 and TRBJ2-3, with D possibly being TRBD2 (6 bases). This CDR3 spans 15 amino acids. Germline CDR1 and CDR2: SGHTA and FQGNSA. The CDR3 nucleotides read TGTGCCAGCGGCTTGGCCGGGAGTAGGACAGATACGCAGTATTTT. Translation: CASGLAGSRTDTQYF. Full variable domain (missing parts from reference TRBV7-2 and TRBJ2-3): GAGVSQSPSNKVTEKGKDVELRCDPISGHTALYWYRQSLGQGLEFLIYFQGNSAPDKSGLPSDRFSAERTGGSVSTLTIQRTQQEDSAVYLCASGLAGSRTDTQYFGPGTRLTVL.

Concerning this clone: Relative to the germline gene, one junction end is altered; a read error may explain this. J is TRBJ2-2 and V is TRBV7-7, with D tentatively TRBD2 (6 bases). The CDR3 is made up of 16 amino acids. From germline, CDR1 is SSHAT and CDR2 FNYEAQ (reference sequence). The CDR3 DNA reads TGTGCTAGCAGCCCCGGAGGGAGTTTGAACACCGGGGAGCTGTTTTTT. Encoded protein: CASSPGGSLNTGELFF.

This clone came up a few times. DNA of the CDR3: TGTGCCAGCAGCTCGACAGGGTTGAACGCAGATACGCAGTATTTT. This gives the protein CASSSTGLNADTQYF. The chain uses TRBV7-3 and TRBJ2-3, with 7 positions matching TRBD1. V was clipped by 4 bases and J by 4 bases; unmatched bases: 8. The CDR3 contains 15 residues. Per germline, CDR1 SGHTA and CDR2 FQGTGA.

The V gene is TRBV7-9, the J gene TRBJ2-7; 8 bases match TRBD1. Germline trimming cut 5 bases from V and 3 bases from J; bases unmatched to any gene: 6. This CDR3 is built from 14 residues. Germline assignment: CDR1 SEHNR and CDR2 FQNEAQ (reference sequence). CDR3 DNA sequence: TGTGCCAGCAGCCCTCAGGGGGCCCACTACGAGCAGTACTTC. This codes for CASSPQGAHYEQYF.

This clone has just a few counts. The chain combines TRBV21-1 with TRBJ2-5; the table assigns TRBD1, which was not confirmed against the DNA. TRBV21-1 is annotated as a pseudogene. The CDR3 extends over 16 amino acids. The CDR3 DNA reads TGTGCCAGCAGCAATCCCAGGGCCCTCTACCAAGAGACCCAGTACTTC. Protein sequence: CASSNPRALYQETQYF.

This clone was counted a few times. This chain links TRBV11-2 with TRBJ2-2, with 9 nucleotides matching TRBD2. The germline CDR1 and CDR2 sequences are SGHAT and FQNNGV. The CDR3 totals 16 residues. Germline trimming cut 4 bases from V and 5 bases from J; bases unmatched to any gene: 8. The CDR3 is CASSYLGTSQTGELFF. The CDR3 bases are TGTGCCAGCAGCTACCTCGGGACTAGCCAAACCGGGGAGCTGTTTTTT.

This clone appeared a few times. The J gene is TRBJ1-1, the V gene TRBV4-2; D uncertain. Deletions cut 4 bases from V and 1 base from J, with 7 bases between. Germline V gene sequence: CDR1 LGHNA, CDR2 YNFKEQ. This CDR3 region has 13 residues. The CDR3, as DNA: TGTGCCAGCAGCCTCTCGAGGAACACTGAAGCTTTCTTT. This sequence encodes CASSLSRNTEAFF.

This chain links TRBV21-1 with TRBJ2-7; TRBD1 reflects the table's D call only, with no check against the DNA. TRBV21-1 is deemed a pseudogene. The CDR3 has 15 amino acids. Here the CDR3 DNA reads TGTGCCAGCAGCAAAGTGAAAACAAGTTCTTACGAGCAGTACTTC. Encoded protein: CASSKVKTSSYEQYF.

This chain uses TRBV5-4 with TRBJ2-7; 7 positions match TRBD2. There are 15 residues in the CDR3. The germline gives CDR1 SGHNT, CDR2 YYREEE (reference sequence). V dropped 0 bases and J dropped 2; count of bases not matched to a gene: 5. CDR3 residues: CASSLALTSTYEQYF. CDR3 bases: TGTGCCAGCAGCTTGGCCCTGACTAGCACCTACGAGCAGTACTTC.

This clone appeared a few times. The J gene is TRBJ1-5, the V gene TRBV19, with TRBD1 as a possible D gene (6 bases). There are 14 residues in the CDR3. Per the germline V gene, CDR1 is LNHDA and CDR2 is SQIVND (reference sequence). With 4 bases removed from V and 7 bases from J, the gap between germline ends came to 14 bases. This CDR3 is CASSTPAGGQPQHF. In DNA form, the CDR3 reads TGTGCCAGTAGTACCCCGGCGGGGGGCCAGCCCCAGCATTTT.

This rearrangement joins TRBV2 to TRBJ1-1, with a possible D match to TRBD1 (6 bases). Trimming stripped 7 bases from V and 3 bases from J, with 12 bases between. The length of the CDR3 is 13 residues. Germline-derived CDR1 and CDR2 are SNHLY and FYNNEI. The CDR3: CASMARGDTEAFF. CDR3 in DNA: TGTGCCAGCATGGCCAGGGGAGACACTGAAGCTTTCTTT.